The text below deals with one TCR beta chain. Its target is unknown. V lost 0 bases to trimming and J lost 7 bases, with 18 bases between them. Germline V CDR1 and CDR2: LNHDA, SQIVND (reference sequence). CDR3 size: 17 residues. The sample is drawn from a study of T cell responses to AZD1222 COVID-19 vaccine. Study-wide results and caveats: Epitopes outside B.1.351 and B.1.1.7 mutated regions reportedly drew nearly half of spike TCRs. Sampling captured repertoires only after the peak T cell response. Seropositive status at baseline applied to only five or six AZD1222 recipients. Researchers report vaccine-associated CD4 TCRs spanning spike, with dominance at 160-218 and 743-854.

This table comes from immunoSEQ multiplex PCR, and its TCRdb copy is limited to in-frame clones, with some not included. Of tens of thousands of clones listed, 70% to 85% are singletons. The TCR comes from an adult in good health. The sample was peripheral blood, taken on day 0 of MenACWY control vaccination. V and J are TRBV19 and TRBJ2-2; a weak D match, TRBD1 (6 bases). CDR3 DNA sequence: TGTGCCAGTAGTATAGATCTATGGGGACAAACTTACGGGGAGCTGTTTTTT. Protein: CASSIDLWGQTYGELFF.